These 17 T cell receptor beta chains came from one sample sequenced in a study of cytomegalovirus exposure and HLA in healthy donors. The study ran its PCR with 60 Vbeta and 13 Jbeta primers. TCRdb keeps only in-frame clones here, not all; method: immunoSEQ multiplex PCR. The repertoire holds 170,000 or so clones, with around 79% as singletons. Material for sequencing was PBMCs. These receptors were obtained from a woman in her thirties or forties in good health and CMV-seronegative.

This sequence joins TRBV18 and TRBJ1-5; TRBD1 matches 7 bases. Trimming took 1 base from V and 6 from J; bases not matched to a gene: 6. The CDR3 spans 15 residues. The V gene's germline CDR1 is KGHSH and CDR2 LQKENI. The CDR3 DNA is TGTGCCAGCTCACCACAGGAGGGGGCCGGTCAGCCCCAGCATTTT. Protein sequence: CASSPQEGAGQPQHF.

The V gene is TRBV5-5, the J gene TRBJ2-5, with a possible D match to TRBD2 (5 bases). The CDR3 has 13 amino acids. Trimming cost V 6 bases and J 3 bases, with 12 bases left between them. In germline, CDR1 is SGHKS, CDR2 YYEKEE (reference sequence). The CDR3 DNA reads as TGTGCCAGCACCCTAGGAGGCGAAGAGACCCAGTACTTC. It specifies CASTLGGEETQYF.

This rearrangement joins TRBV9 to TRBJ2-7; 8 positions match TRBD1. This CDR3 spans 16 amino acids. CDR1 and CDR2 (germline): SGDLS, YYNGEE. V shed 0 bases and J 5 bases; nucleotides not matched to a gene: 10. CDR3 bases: TGTGCCAGCAGCGTAGACCCGGACAGGGTGAGAAACGAGCAGTACTTC. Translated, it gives CASSVDPDRVRNEQYF.

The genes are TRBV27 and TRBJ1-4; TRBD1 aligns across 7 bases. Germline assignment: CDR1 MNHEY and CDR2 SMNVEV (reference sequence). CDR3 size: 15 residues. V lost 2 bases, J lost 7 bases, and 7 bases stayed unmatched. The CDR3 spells CASSLNTGAFEKLFF. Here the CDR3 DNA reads TGTGCCAGCAGTTTAAACACAGGGGCCTTTGAAAAACTGTTTTTT. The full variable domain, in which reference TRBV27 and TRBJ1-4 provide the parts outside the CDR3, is EAQVTQNPRYLITVTGKKLTVTCSQNMNHEYMSWYRQDPGLGLRQIYYSMNVEVTDKGDVPEGYKVSRKEKRNFPLILESPSPNQTSLYFCASSLNTGAFEKLFFGSGTQLSVL.

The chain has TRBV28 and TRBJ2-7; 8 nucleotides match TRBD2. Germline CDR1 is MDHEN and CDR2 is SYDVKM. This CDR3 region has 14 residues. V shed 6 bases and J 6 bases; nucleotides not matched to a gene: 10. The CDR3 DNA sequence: TGTGCCAGCAGCCCCCAGCGGGAGTCTCCCGAGCAGTACTTC. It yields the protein CASSPQRESPEQYF.

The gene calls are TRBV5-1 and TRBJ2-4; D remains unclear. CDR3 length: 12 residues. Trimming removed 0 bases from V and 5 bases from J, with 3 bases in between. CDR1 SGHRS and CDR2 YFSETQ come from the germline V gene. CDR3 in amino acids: CASSLGQNIQYF. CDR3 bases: TGCGCCAGCAGCTTGGGGCAAAACATTCAGTACTTC.

This chain's CDR3 is CASNWDRGRGEKLFF. CDR3 DNA sequence: TGTGCCAGCAATTGGGACAGGGGGCGCGGAGAAAAACTGTTTTTT. This sequence joins TRBV2 and TRBJ1-4; 12 bases are shared with TRBD1. In germline, CDR1 is SNHLY, CDR2 FYNNEI. The CDR3 covers 15 residues. With V trimmed by 7 bases and J by 8 bases, 8 bases remained unmatched.

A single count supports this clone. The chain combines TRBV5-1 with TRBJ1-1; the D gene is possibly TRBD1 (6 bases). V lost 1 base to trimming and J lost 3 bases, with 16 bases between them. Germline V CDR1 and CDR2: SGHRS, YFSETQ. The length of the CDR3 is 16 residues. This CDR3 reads CASSLLGQTPDTEAFF. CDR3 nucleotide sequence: TGCGCCAGCAGCTTGTTAGGACAGACCCCTGACACTGAAGCTTTCTTT.

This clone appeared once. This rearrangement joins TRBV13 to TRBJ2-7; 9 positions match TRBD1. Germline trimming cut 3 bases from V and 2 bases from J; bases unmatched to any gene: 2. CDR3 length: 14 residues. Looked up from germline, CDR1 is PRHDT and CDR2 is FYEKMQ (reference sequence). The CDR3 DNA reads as TGTGCCAGCAGCTTCGGACAGGGGACCTACGAGCAGTACTTC. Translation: CASSFGQGTYEQYF. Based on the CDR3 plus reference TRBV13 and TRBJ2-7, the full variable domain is AAGVIQSPRHLIKEKRETATLKCYPIPRHDTVYWYQQGPGQDPQFLISFYEKMQSDKGSIPDRFSAQQFSDYHSELNMSSLELGDSALYFCASSFGQGTYEQYFGPGTRLTVT.

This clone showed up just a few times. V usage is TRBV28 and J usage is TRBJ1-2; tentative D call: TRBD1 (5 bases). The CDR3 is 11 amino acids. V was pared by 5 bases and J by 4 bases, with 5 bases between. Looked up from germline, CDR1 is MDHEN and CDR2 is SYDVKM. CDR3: CASSGAYGYTF. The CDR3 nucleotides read TGTGCCAGCAGTGGGGCCTATGGCTACACCTTC.

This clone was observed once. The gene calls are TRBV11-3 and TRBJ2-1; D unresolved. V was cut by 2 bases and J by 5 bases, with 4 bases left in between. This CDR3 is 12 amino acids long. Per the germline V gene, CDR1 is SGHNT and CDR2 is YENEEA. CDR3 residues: CASSLTDNEQFF. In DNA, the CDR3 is TGTGCCAGCAGCTTAACGGACAATGAGCAGTTCTTC.

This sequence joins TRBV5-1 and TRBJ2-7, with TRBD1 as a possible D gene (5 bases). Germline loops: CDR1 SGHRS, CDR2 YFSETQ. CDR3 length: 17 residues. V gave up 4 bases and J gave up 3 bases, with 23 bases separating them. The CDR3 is CASSHLDVGQISYEQYF. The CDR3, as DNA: TGCGCCAGCAGCCATTTAGACGTCGGACAAATAAGCTACGAGCAGTACTTC.

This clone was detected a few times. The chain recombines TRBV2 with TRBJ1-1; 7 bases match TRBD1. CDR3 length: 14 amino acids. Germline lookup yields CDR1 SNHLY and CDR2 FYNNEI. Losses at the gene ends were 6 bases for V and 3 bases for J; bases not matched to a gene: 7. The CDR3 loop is CASRGRTGYTEAFF. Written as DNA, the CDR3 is TGTGCCAGCAGGGGAAGGACAGGTTACACTGAAGCTTTCTTT.

The DNA of the CDR3 is TGCAGCGCACAATCCACAGCTGACGCCGAGCAGTACTTC. Translating it yields CSAQSTADAEQYF. The rearrangement joins TRBV29-1 to TRBJ2-7; D not certain. Per the germline V gene, CDR1 is SQVTM and CDR2 is ANQGSEA. With 7 bases removed from V and 6 bases from J, the gap between germline ends came to 19 bases. The CDR3 runs to 13 residues.

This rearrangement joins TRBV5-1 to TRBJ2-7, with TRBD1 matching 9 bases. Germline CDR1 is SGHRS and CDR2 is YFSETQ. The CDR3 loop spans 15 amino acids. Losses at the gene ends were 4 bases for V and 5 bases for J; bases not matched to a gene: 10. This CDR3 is CASSGTGTGLHEQYF. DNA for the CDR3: TGCGCCAGCAGCGGAACCGGGACAGGGTTACACGAGCAGTACTTC. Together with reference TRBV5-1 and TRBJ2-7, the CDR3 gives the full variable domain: KAGVTQTPRYLIKTRGQQVTLSCSPISGHRSVSWYQQTPGQGLQFLFEYFSETQRNKGNFPGRFSGRQFSNSRSEMNVSTLELGDSALYLCASSGTGTGLHEQYFGPGTRLTVT.

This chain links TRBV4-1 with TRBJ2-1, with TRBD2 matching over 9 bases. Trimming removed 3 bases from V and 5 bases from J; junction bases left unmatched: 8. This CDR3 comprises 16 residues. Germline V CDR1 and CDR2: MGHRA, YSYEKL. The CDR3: CASSQPGAGGHNEQFF. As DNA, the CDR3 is TGCGCCAGCAGCCAGCCCGGGGCGGGGGGGCACAATGAGCAGTTCTTC.

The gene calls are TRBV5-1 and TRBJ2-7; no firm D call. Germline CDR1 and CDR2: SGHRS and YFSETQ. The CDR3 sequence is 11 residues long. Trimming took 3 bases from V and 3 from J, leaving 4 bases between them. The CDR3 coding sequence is TGCGCCAGCAGCTCAAACTACGAGCAGTACTTC. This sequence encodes CASSSNYEQYF. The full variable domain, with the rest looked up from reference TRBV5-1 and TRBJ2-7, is KAGVTQTPRYLIKTRGQQVTLSCSPISGHRSVSWYQQTPGQGLQFLFEYFSETQRNKGNFPGRFSGRQFSNSRSEMNVSTLELGDSALYLCASSSNYEQYFGPGTRLTVT.